The clone carrying this T cell receptor beta chain was observed a handful of times. The V end lost 4 bases, the J end lost 5 bases, and 4 bases lay between the germline ends. CDR1 is SGHDT and CDR2 is YYEEEE in the germline V gene. CDR3 length equals 12 residues. TCRdb recomputed calls from the 5' RACE reads with MiXCR, one row per CDR3 protein. The sample has about 470,000 distinct CDR3 sequences, 20% to 25% seen once; the top ten hold around 3%. This record comes from a study of identical twins. The data also belong to a second study, concerning T cells expressing NK-cell markers. That work states: The authors sequenced eight donors, of whom seven were HCMV-seropositive and one was seronegative.

The chain employs TRBV5-6 and TRBJ2-6; D gene uncertain. The source material was CD4+ T cells sorted from blood. The source is a young woman in good health. CDR3 sequence (DNA): TGTGCCAGCAGCGTGCGGGCCAACGTCCTGACTTTC. Protein product: CASSVRANVLTF.